This TCR beta chain was observed in a study of shared clonotypes between healthy human individuals. General study findings and limits: Researchers sampled blood only, noting tissue repertoires likely differ. The small donor group covered limited genetic and exposure diversity.

The trim removed 7 bases at V and 8 bases at J, leaving 13 bases unmatched. This CDR3 region has 13 residues. CDR1 and CDR2 (germline): SQVTM, ANQGSEA. Genomic DNA (from each subset) was split evenly across several immunoSEQ plates. Replicate PCRs from sorted subsets contained around 190 ng DNA, which is 30,000 to 35,000 T cell genomes. The data were produced by immunoSEQ multiplex PCR, yet TCRdb's version contains in-frame clones alone and is incomplete. The data contain about 680,000 clones, 92% of them seen just once; the ten biggest clones take up roughly 24%. Naive CD8 cells lacked CD45RO and underwent positive selection for CCR7, leaving out terminally differentiated effector memory CD45RA+ cells. Remarks on this clone: Antigen specificity is unknown.

The source is a young man in good health. The chain joins TRBV29-1 to TRBJ1-2; TRBD1 matches 7 bases. Sequenced material: naive CD8+ T cells sorted from blood. CDR3 region: CSAYRGLVGGYTF. In DNA form, the CDR3 reads TGCAGCGCCTACAGGGGTCTGGTGGGAGGCTACACCTTC.